This TCR beta chain originates from a study of cytomegalovirus exposure and HLA in healthy donors. Turning to the study itself: A subsequent analysis stated that the 120 or so validation repertoires were run on the same platform as the approximately 700 first-cohort repertoires. Findings and limits, study-wide: Published work reported that the classifier diagnosed cytomegalovirus status with high specificity and sensitivity. Under in vitro conditions, a few CMV-associated chains were confirmed as specific for CMV antigens.

V was trimmed by 2 bases and J by 2 bases, leaving 10 bases between them. Germline CDR1 is SGHNT and CDR2 is YYREEE (reference sequence). This CDR3 spans 14 amino acids. On this clone itself: The target antigen is unknown.

Generated by immunoSEQ multiplex PCR, the TCRdb table keeps only in-frame clones and is missing some. The sample contains 150,000 to 200,000 clones, approximately 86% of which appear only once. Donors were drawn from the approximately 120-subject validation cohort, separate from the approximately 620-subject first cohort. Input material: PBMCs. J is TRBJ2-5 and V is TRBV5-4; tentative D call: TRBD1 (6 bases). This sequence was found in a man aged 25-45 years in good health and CMV-seropositive. The CDR3 sequence is CASSFPTGQETQYF. CDR3 sequence (DNA): TGTGCCAGCAGCTTCCCGACAGGACAAGAGACCCAGTACTTC.